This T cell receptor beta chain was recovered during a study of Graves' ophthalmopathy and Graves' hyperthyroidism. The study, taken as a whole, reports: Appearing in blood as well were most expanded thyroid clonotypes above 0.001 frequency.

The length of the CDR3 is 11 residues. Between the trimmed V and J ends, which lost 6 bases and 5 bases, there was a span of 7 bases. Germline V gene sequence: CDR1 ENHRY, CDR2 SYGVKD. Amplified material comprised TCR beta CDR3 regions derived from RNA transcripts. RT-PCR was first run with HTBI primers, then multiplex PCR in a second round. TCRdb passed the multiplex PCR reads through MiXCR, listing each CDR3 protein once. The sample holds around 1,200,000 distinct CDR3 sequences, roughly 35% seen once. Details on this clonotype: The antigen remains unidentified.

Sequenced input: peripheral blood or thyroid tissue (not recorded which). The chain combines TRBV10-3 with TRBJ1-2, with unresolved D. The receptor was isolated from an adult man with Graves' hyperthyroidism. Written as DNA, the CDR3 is TGTGCCATCAGGGGGAATTATGGCTACACCTTC. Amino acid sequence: CAIRGNYGYTF.